This T cell receptor beta chain was captured by sequencing in a study of T-cell memory formation after mild COVID-19. Study-level findings and limits: Among CD4+ contracting clones, most were CM and EM, and CD8+ ones EMRA.

TCRdb re-analysed the 5' RACE reads in MiXCR, keeping a single row per CDR3 protein. The sample contains about 82,000 distinct CDR3 sequences, about 16% of which appear only once. Trimming removed 1 base from V and 2 bases from J, with 14 bases in between. There are 16 residues in the CDR3. Germline values: CDR1 SEHNR, CDR2 FQNEAQ (reference sequence). Regarding this clonotype: Antigen unknown.

The source of this sequence is a man younger than 35 who had mild COVID-19 (a few samples of this study predate the infection). Cell type and time point are not known. The J gene is TRBJ1-1, the V gene TRBV7-9, with D tentatively TRBD1 (6 bases). Sequences were obtained from PBMCs or a T cell subset sorted from them (not recorded which). The CDR3 sequence: CASSLGPGGANTEAFF. The CDR3 DNA reads TGTGCCAGCAGCTTAGGCCCCGGGGGGGCTAACACTGAAGCTTTCTTT. The entire variable domain, with the rest obtained from reference TRBV7-9 and TRBJ1-1, is as follows: DTGVSQNPRHKITKRGQNVTFRCDPISEHNRLYWYRQTLGQGPEFLTYFQNEAQLEKSRLLSDRFSAERPKGSFSTLEIQRTEQGDSAMYLCASSLGPGGANTEAFFGQGTRLTVV.